A selection of T cell receptor beta chains follows, all from one sample in a study of shared T cell receptors in the human thymus. Only in-frame clones appear in the TCRdb table, and some are missing; sequencing was by immunoSEQ multiplex PCR. The repertoire holds hundreds of thousands of clones, with roughly 90% as singletons. In addition, the sample was reused for a study of human thymus T cells.

The sequencing sample was made of thymocytes. These receptor sequences come from a boy less than two years old with a congenital heart defect. CDR3s include the opening cysteine and the closing phenylalanine or tryptophan. The order of the fields is D gene, V gene, clone size, J gene, CDR3 DNA, CDR3 protein. D genes are given only for firm matches. Clone size is given for some rows only: seen once, a few or many times, or a class if the clone is expanded.

d_gene: .; v_gene: TRBV7-9; abundance: .; j_gene: TRBJ2-2; CDR3nt: TGTGCCAGCAGCTTAGGGGGGCTGCGCACCGGGGAGCTGTTTTTT; CDR3aa: CASSLGGLRTGELFF
d_gene: TRBD1; v_gene: TRBV29-1; abundance: few; j_gene: TRBJ1-2; CDR3nt: TGCAGCGCTGGGACAGGGGAGGGCTATGGCTACACCTTC; CDR3aa: CSAGTGEGYGYTF
d_gene: TRBD2; v_gene: TRBV5-1; abundance: .; j_gene: TRBJ2-3; CDR3nt: TGCGCCAGCAGCTTGGCACTAGCGGGAGGGATCACAGATACGCAGTATTTT; CDR3aa: CASSLALAGGITDTQYF
d_gene: .; v_gene: TRBV10-3; abundance: .; j_gene: TRBJ2-2; CDR3nt: TGTGCCATCAGCGCCACTAGGTGCACCGGGGAGCTGTTTTTT; CDR3aa: CAISATRCTGELFF
d_gene: .; v_gene: TRBV5-4; abundance: .; j_gene: TRBJ1-3; CDR3nt: TGTGCCAGCAGCTTTGCAGGATCTGGAAACACCATATATTTT; CDR3aa: CASSFAGSGNTIYF
d_gene: .; v_gene: TRBV5-4; abundance: .; j_gene: TRBJ2-7; CDR3nt: TGTGCCAGCAGCGTGGACACCTTTCTAGTCCCCCGAGCGGGCGAGCAGTACTTC; CDR3aa: CASSVDTFLVPRAGEQYF
d_gene: TRBD2; v_gene: TRBV2; abundance: .; j_gene: TRBJ2-7; CDR3nt: TGTGCCAGCAGGCGGGAGGGCTTCGAGCAGTACTTC; CDR3aa: CASRREGFEQYF
d_gene: .; v_gene: TRBV11-2; abundance: .; j_gene: TRBJ2-7; CDR3nt: TGTGCCAGCAGCTTAGACAATACAGGCGAGCAGTACTTC; CDR3aa: CASSLDNTGEQYF
d_gene: .; v_gene: TRBV6-1; abundance: .; j_gene: TRBJ2-5; CDR3nt: TGTGCCAGCAGTGGCAGCGATTATGAGACCCAGTACTTC; CDR3aa: CASSGSDYETQYF
d_gene: TRBD1; v_gene: TRBV4-1; abundance: few; j_gene: TRBJ1-3; CDR3nt: TGCGCCAGCAGCCAGGTACCGGGGACAGCTGGAAACACCATATATTTT; CDR3aa: CASSQVPGTAGNTIYF
d_gene: .; v_gene: TRBV15; abundance: .; j_gene: TRBJ2-5; CDR3nt: TGTGCCACCAGCGCCCCCTTTGGGGCAGAGCAGTACTTC; CDR3aa: CATSAPFGAEQYF
d_gene: .; v_gene: TRBV4-1; abundance: once; j_gene: TRBJ2-5; CDR3nt: TGCGCCAGCAGCCGAGAAGACGTGGGCGGGGAGACCCAGTACTTC; CDR3aa: CASSREDVGGETQYF
d_gene: .; v_gene: TRBV9; abundance: .; j_gene: TRBJ1-2; CDR3nt: TGTGCCAGCAGTGGTTTGTACCGGAGGGGCTACACCTTC; CDR3aa: CASSGLYRRGYTF
d_gene: TRBD2; v_gene: TRBV6-6; abundance: .; j_gene: TRBJ2-7; CDR3nt: TGTGCCAGCAGTCCCGGGACTAGACGATCCTACGAGCAGTACTTC; CDR3aa: CASSPGTRRSYEQYF
d_gene: .; v_gene: TRBV5-4; abundance: .; j_gene: TRBJ2-7; CDR3nt: TGTGCCAGCAGCTTGACCAGGAACTCCTACGAGCAGTACTTC; CDR3aa: CASSLTRNSYEQYF
d_gene: TRBD1; v_gene: TRBV28; abundance: .; j_gene: TRBJ2-7; CDR3nt: TGTGCCAGCAGTTCCCCGACAGGGCGGAACCCCTACGAGCAGTACTTC; CDR3aa: CASSSPTGRNPYEQYF
d_gene: TRBD1; v_gene: TRBV5-6; abundance: few; j_gene: TRBJ1-2; CDR3nt: TGTGCCAGCAGCTTGAACAGGGGGCAGGCTAACTATGGCTACACCTTC; CDR3aa: CASSLNRGQANYGYTF
d_gene: .; v_gene: TRBV19; abundance: .; j_gene: TRBJ2-1; CDR3nt: TGTGCCAGTAGTATTTTAGCGGAGAACTACAATGAGCAGTTCTTC; CDR3aa: CASSILAENYNEQFF
d_gene: TRBD2; v_gene: TRBV14; abundance: .; j_gene: TRBJ2-7; CDR3nt: TGTGCCAGCAGCCCGACCGGGACTAGCGGGGAACTCTACGAGCAGTACTTC; CDR3aa: CASSPTGTSGELYEQYF
d_gene: TRBD2; v_gene: TRBV30; abundance: .; j_gene: TRBJ2-1; CDR3nt: TGTGCCTGGAGTTCTAGCGGCCCCAAGTACAATGAGCAGTTCTTC; CDR3aa: CAWSSSGPKYNEQFF
d_gene: .; v_gene: TRBV29-1; abundance: .; j_gene: TRBJ2-5; CDR3nt: TGCAGCGTTGGGGGCAAGACGTTGGAGACCCAGTACTTC; CDR3aa: CSVGGKTLETQYF
d_gene: TRBD2; v_gene: TRBV10-3; abundance: .; j_gene: TRBJ2-5; CDR3nt: TGTGCCATCAGTGAGCCGGTCCGGGGGGCCCAGTACTTC; CDR3aa: CAISEPVRGAQYF
d_gene: TRBD2; v_gene: TRBV18; abundance: few; j_gene: TRBJ2-1; CDR3nt: TGTGCCAGCTCACCAAGGACTAGCGGGAGCTCCTACAATGAGCAGTTCTTC; CDR3aa: CASSPRTSGSSYNEQFF
d_gene: TRBD2; v_gene: TRBV11-2; abundance: once; j_gene: TRBJ2-7; CDR3nt: TGTGCCAGCAGCTTACCGGGGGGGCGGCTGCGTGGGGAGCAGTACTTC; CDR3aa: CASSLPGGRLRGEQYF
d_gene: TRBD2; v_gene: TRBV7-7; abundance: .; j_gene: TRBJ2-2; CDR3nt: TGTGCTAGCAGCTTAGGGACTAGCGGGACCGGGGAGCTGTTTTTT; CDR3aa: CASSLGTSGTGELFF
d_gene: TRBD2; v_gene: TRBV5-4; abundance: .; j_gene: TRBJ2-5; CDR3nt: TGTGCCAGCAGCTTGGGGGCGACTAGCTCCGAGACCCAGTACTTC; CDR3aa: CASSLGATSSETQYF
d_gene: TRBD2; v_gene: TRBV27; abundance: once; j_gene: TRBJ2-1; CDR3nt: TGTGCCAGCAGTTTGGGACTAGCGGGACATGAGCAGTTCTTC; CDR3aa: CASSLGLAGHEQFF
d_gene: TRBD1; v_gene: TRBV28; abundance: few; j_gene: TRBJ2-7; CDR3nt: TGTGCCAGCAGTTTACTAGGACAGGGTATCTACGAGCAGTACTTC; CDR3aa: CASSLLGQGIYEQYF
d_gene: .; v_gene: TRBV4-3; abundance: .; j_gene: TRBJ1-5; CDR3nt: TGCGCCAGCAGCCAAGATATGTGCCAGGGGAGCAATCAGCCCCAGCATTTT; CDR3aa: CASSQDMCQGSNQPQHF
d_gene: .; v_gene: TRBV10-3; abundance: .; j_gene: TRBJ2-1; CDR3nt: TGTGCCATCAAGCAGGGGCGCCACGAGCAGTTCTTC; CDR3aa: CAIKQGRHEQFF
d_gene: TRBD2; v_gene: TRBV29-1; abundance: .; j_gene: TRBJ2-3; CDR3nt: TGCAGCGTTGCTAGCGGGAGGGGCACAGATACGCAGTATTTT; CDR3aa: CSVASGRGTDTQYF
d_gene: TRBD1; v_gene: TRBV19; abundance: .; j_gene: TRBJ1-2; CDR3nt: TGTGCCAGTAGTATCGGGACAGAAGCTATCTATGGCTACACCTTC; CDR3aa: CASSIGTEAIYGYTF
d_gene: TRBD1; v_gene: TRBV2; abundance: .; j_gene: TRBJ1-1; CDR3nt: TGTGCCAGCAGTGGGGGACAGGTGAACACTGAAGCTTTCTTT; CDR3aa: CASSGGQVNTEAFF
d_gene: TRBD2; v_gene: TRBV13; abundance: .; j_gene: TRBJ2-1; CDR3nt: TGTGCCAGCAGCTTAGGACCTTACCCCCACCGGAAGACTAGCGGGCCAAGCGGATACAATGAGCAGTTCTTC; CDR3aa: CASSLGPYPHRKTSGPSGYNEQFF
d_gene: TRBD2; v_gene: TRBV5-4; abundance: .; j_gene: TRBJ2-2; CDR3nt: TGTGCCAGCAGCCGCTATGCGGGAGTGTCAGGGGAGCTGTTTTTT; CDR3aa: CASSRYAGVSGELFF
d_gene: .; v_gene: TRBV30; abundance: .; j_gene: TRBJ2-6; CDR3nt: TGTGCCTGGAGTTCACAGGGTGCTGGGGCCAACGTCCTGACTTTC; CDR3aa: CAWSSQGAGANVLTF
d_gene: TRBD1; v_gene: TRBV19; abundance: .; j_gene: TRBJ1-5; CDR3nt: TGTGCCAGTAGTTGGACAGGGAGGGATAGCAATCAGCCCCAGCATTTT; CDR3aa: CASSWTGRDSNQPQHF
d_gene: .; v_gene: TRBV14; abundance: .; j_gene: TRBJ1-6; CDR3nt: TGTGCCAGCAGCCCGACAAATTATAATTCACCCCTCCACTTT; CDR3aa: CASSPTNYNSPLHF
d_gene: TRBD2; v_gene: TRBV10-1; abundance: .; j_gene: TRBJ2-5; CDR3nt: TGCGCCAGCAGTGATGGTCTAGCGGACCATCAAGAGACCCAGTACTTC; CDR3aa: CASSDGLADHQETQYF
d_gene: .; v_gene: TRBV9; abundance: .; j_gene: TRBJ2-1; CDR3nt: TGTGCCAGCAGCGTAAAGGCGCGGGCCTCCTACAATGAGCAGTTCTTC; CDR3aa: CASSVKARASYNEQFF
d_gene: TRBD1; v_gene: TRBV27; abundance: .; j_gene: TRBJ2-7; CDR3nt: TGTGCCAGCAGCCCAAGACAGGGACCTCGCGAGCAGTACTTC; CDR3aa: CASSPRQGPREQYF
d_gene: .; v_gene: TRBV5-8; abundance: .; j_gene: TRBJ1-2; CDR3nt: TGTGCCAGCAGCCCAGGAACGGCTATCTCCTATGGCTACACCTTC; CDR3aa: CASSPGTAISYGYTF
d_gene: TRBD2; v_gene: TRBV13; abundance: .; j_gene: TRBJ2-7; CDR3nt: TGTGCCAGCAGCTTAGGGACTAGCGGGACCCTCTACGAGCAGTACTTC; CDR3aa: CASSLGTSGTLYEQYF
d_gene: .; v_gene: TRBV11-3; abundance: .; j_gene: TRBJ2-5; CDR3nt: TGTGCCAGCAGCGTCCGGGGTTGGGAGACCCAGTACTTC; CDR3aa: CASSVRGWETQYF
d_gene: TRBD2; v_gene: TRBV6-4; abundance: .; j_gene: TRBJ2-2; CDR3nt: TGTGCCAGCAAGAGCGGGGAGACCATCACCGGGGAGCTGTTTTTT; CDR3aa: CASKSGETITGELFF
d_gene: .; v_gene: TRBV30; abundance: .; j_gene: TRBJ2-7; CDR3nt: TGTGCCTGGAGCCACCTTAGTGGGCTCGAGCAGTACTTC; CDR3aa: CAWSHLSGLEQYF
d_gene: TRBD1; v_gene: TRBV30; abundance: few; j_gene: TRBJ2-7; CDR3nt: TGTGCCTGGAGGACAGGGGGGGGCTACGAGCAGTACTTC; CDR3aa: CAWRTGGGYEQYF
d_gene: .; v_gene: TRBV4-2; abundance: .; j_gene: TRBJ2-7; CDR3nt: TGTGCCAGCAGCCCTCCGGGGTCGAAGTCCTACGAGCAGTACTTC; CDR3aa: CASSPPGSKSYEQYF
d_gene: .; v_gene: TRBV5-1; abundance: .; j_gene: TRBJ2-7; CDR3nt: TGCGCCAGCAGCCGGGGGACAGACGGGAGCTCCTACGAGCAGTACTTC; CDR3aa: CASSRGTDGSSYEQYF
d_gene: .; v_gene: TRBV7-2; abundance: .; j_gene: TRBJ2-7; CDR3nt: TGTGCCAGCAGCCCCCGGGACACCTTTCTCTACGAGCAGTACTTC; CDR3aa: CASSPRDTFLYEQYF
d_gene: .; v_gene: TRBV5-5; abundance: once; j_gene: TRBJ1-4; CDR3nt: TGTGCCAGCAGCGGACTGCAGAGATTTACTGGTATTGCAACTAATGAAAAACTGTTTTTT; CDR3aa: CASSGLQRFTGIATNEKLFF